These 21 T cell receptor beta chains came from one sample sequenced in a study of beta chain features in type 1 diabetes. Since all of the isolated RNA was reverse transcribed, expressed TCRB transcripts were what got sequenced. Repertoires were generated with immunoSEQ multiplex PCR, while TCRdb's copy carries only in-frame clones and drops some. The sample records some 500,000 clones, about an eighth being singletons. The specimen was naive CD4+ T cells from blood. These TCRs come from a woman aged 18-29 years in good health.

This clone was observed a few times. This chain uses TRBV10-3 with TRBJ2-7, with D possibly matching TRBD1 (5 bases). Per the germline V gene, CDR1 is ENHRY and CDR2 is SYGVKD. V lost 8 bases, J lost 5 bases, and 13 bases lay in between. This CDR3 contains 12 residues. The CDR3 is CAIGAGVHEQYF. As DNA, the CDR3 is TGTGCCATCGGGGCTGGGGTCCACGAGCAGTACTTC.

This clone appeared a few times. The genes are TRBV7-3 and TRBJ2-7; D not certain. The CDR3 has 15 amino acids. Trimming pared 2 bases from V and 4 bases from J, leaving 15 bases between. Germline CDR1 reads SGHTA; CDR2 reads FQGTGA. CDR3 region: CASSLAPVIEYEQYF. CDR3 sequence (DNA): TGTGCCAGCAGCTTAGCACCCGTGATCGAGTACGAGCAGTACTTC.

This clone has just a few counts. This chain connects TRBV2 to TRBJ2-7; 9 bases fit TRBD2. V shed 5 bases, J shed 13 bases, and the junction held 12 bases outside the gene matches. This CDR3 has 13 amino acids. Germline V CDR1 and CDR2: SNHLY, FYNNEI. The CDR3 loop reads CASSYGGTSFLYV. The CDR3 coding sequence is TGTGCCAGCAGTTATGGTGGGACTAGCTTTTTATACGTC.

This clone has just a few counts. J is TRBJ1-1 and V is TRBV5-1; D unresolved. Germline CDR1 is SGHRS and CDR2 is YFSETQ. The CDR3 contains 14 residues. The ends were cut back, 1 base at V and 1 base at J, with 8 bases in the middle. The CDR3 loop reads CASSLTAGNTEAFF. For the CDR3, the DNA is TGCGCCAGCAGCTTGACAGCAGGGAACACTGAAGCTTTCTTT.

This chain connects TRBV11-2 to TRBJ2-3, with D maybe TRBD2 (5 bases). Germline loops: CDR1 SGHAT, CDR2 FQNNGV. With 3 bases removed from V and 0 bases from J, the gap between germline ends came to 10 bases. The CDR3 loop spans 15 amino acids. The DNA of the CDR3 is TGTGCCAGCAGCTTCCGGGGTTCTAGCACAGATACGCAGTATTTT. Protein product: CASSFRGSSTDTQYF.

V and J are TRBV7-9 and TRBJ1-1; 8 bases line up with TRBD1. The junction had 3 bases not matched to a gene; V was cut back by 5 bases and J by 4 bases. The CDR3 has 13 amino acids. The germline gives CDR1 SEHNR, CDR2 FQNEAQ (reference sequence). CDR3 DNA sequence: TGTGCCAGCAGCACACAGGGGGGCACTGAAGCTTTCTTT. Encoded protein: CASSTQGGTEAFF.

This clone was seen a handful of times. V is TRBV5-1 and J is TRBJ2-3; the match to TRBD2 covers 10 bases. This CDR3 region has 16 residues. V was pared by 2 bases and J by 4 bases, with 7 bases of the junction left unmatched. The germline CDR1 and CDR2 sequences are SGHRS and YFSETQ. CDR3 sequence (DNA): TGCGCCAGCAGCTTTACTAGCGGGGCGAACCCAGATACGCAGTATTTT. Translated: CASSFTSGANPDTQYF.

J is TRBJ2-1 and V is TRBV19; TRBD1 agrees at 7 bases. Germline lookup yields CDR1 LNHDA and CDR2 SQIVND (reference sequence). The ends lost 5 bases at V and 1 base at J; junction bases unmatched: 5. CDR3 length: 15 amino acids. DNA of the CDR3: TGTGCCAGTAGTGATGACAGGGCATCCTACAATGAGCAGTTCTTC. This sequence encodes CASSDDRASYNEQFF.

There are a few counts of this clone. The CDR3 is CASSLIRTSGGPDTQYF. The CDR3 DNA is TGTGCCAGCAGCTTGATCCGGACTAGCGGGGGACCAGATACGCAGTATTTT. The chain recombines TRBV11-2 with TRBJ2-3, with 13 positions matching TRBD2. Germline V gene data show CDR1 as SGHAT and CDR2 as FQNNGV. J gave up 4 bases and V 3 bases, and 7 bases lay outside the gene matches. The CDR3 loop spans 17 amino acids.

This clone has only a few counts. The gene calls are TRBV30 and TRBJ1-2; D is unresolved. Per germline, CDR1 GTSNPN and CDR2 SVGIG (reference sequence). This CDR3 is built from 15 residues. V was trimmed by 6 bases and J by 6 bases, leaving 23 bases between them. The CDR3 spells CACPPTGGGFNGYTF. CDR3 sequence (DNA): TGTGCCTGCCCCCCGACGGGCGGCGGTTTCAATGGCTACACCTTC.

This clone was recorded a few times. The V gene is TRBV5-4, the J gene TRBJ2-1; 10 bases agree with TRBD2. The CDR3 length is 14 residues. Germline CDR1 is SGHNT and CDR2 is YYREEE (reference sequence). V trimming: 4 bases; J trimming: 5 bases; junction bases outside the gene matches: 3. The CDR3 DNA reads TGTGCCAGCAGCATAGGACTAGCGGACAATGAGCAGTTCTTC. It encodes CASSIGLADNEQFF.

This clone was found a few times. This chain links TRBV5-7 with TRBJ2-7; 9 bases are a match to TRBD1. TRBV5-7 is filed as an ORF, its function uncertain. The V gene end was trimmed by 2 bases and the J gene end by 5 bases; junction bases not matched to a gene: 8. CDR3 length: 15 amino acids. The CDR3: CASSFPGQGLHEQYV. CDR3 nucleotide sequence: TGTGCCAGCAGCTTCCCGGGACAGGGCCTTCACGAGCAGTACGTC.

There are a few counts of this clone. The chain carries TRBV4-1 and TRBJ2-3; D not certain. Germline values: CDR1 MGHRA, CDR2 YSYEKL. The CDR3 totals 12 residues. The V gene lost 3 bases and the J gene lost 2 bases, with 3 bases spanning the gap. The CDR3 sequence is CASSHFTDTQYF. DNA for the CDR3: TGCGCCAGCAGCCACTTCACAGATACGCAGTATTTT.

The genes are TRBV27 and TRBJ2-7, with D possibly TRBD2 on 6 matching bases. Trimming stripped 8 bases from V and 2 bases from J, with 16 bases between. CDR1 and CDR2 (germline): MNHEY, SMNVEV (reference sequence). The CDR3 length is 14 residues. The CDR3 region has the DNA TGTGCCAGCCTGGGGAGCGGGCTGCCCTACGAGCAGTACTTC. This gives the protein CASLGSGLPYEQYF.

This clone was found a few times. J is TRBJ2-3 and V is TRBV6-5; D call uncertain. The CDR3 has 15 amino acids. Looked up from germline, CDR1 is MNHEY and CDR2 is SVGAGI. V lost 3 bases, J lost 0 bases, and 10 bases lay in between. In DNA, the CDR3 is TGTGCCAGCAGTTATAAGCCCGCGAGCACAGATACGCAGTATTTT. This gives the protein CASSYKPASTDTQYF.

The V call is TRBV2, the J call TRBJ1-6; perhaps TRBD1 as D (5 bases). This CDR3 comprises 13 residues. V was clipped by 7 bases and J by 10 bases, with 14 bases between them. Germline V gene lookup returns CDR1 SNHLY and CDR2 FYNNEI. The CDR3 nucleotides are TGTGCCAGCACTCCAGGGAGTAACTCACCCCTCCACTTT. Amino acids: CASTPGSNSPLHF.

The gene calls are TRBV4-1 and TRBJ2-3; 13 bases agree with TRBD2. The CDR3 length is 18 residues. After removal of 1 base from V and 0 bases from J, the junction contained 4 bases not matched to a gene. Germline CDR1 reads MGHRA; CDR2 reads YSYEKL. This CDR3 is CASSQVGLAGTSTDTQYF. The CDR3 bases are TGCGCCAGCAGCCAAGTGGGACTAGCGGGAACTAGCACAGATACGCAGTATTTT.

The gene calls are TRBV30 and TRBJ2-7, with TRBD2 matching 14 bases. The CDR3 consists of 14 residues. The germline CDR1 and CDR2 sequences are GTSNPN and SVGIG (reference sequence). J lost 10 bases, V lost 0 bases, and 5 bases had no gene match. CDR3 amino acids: CAWSVGLAGAGQYF. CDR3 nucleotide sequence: TGTGCCTGGAGTGTGGGACTAGCGGGAGCGGGCCAGTACTTC.

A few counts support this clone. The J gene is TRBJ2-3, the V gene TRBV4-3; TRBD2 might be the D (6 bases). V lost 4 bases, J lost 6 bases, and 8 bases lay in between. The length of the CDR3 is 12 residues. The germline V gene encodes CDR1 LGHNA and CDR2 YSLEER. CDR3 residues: CASSRRGDTQYF. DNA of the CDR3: TGCGCCAGCAGCCGCCGGGGGGATACGCAGTATTTT.

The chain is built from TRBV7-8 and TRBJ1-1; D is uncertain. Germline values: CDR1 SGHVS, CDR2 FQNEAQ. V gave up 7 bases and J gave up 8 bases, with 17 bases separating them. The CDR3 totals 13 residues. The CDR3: CASTQRWPKEAFF. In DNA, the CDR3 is TGTGCCAGCACCCAACGGTGGCCGAAAGAAGCTTTCTTT.

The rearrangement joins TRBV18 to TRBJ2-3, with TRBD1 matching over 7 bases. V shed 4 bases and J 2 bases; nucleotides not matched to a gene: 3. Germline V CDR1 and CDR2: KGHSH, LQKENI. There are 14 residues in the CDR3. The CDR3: CASSLTGATDTQYF. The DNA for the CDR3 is TGTGCCAGCTCACTTACAGGGGCCACAGATACGCAGTATTTT. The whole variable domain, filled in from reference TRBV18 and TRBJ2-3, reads NAGVMQNPRHLVRRRGQEARLRCSPMKGHSHVYWYRQLPEEGLKFMVYLQKENIIDESGMPKERFSAEFPKEGPSILRIQQVVRGDSAAYFCASSLTGATDTQYFGPGTRLTVL.